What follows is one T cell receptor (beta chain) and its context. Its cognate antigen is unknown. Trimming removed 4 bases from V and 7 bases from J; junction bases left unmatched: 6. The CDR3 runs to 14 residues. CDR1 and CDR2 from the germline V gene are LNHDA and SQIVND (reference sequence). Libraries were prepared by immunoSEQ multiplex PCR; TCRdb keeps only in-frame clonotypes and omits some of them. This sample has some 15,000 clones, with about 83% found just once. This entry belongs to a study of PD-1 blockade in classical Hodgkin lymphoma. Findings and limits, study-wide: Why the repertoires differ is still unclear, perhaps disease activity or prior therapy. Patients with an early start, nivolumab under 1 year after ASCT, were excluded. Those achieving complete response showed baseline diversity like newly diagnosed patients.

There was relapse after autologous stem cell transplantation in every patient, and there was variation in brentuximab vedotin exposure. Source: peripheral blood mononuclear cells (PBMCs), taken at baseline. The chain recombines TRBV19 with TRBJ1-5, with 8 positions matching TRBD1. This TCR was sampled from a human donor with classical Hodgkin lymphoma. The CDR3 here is CASSKTGAGQPQHF. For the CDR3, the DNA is TGTGCCAGTAGTAAGACAGGGGCAGGGCAGCCCCAGCATTTT.